This T cell receptor beta chain was captured in a study of PD-1 blockade in classical Hodgkin lymphoma. About the study: Patients had nivolumab dosed at 3 mg/kg, delivered intravenously every 2 weeks.

Findings and limits, study-wide: Relapsed/refractory patients reportedly had lower baseline diversity than newly diagnosed patients.

About this clone: What it binds is unknown.

This CDR3 is built from 15 residues. V was clipped by 4 bases and J by 0 bases, with 10 bases between them. The V gene's germline CDR1 is SGHRS and CDR2 YFSETQ. Indicated time point: cycle 4 day 1 (C4D1), after six to seven weeks of nivolumab. All the patients suffered relapse after autologous stem cell transplantation, and brentuximab vedotin exposure differed. Progressive disease, partial response or complete response was each patient's best response. Clones were sequenced by immunoSEQ multiplex PCR, and TCRdb holds only the in-frame ones, with some missing. This sample has 20,000 to 25,000 clones, with over 65% found just once.

Here the sequenced sample was peripheral blood mononuclear cells (PBMCs), taken before the fourth cycle of nivolumab. This chain connects TRBV5-1 to TRBJ1-4, with D possibly being TRBD1 (6 bases). This clonotype originated in a human donor with classical Hodgkin lymphoma. The CDR3 protein is CASSPGTPTNEKLFF. The DNA for the CDR3 is TGCGCCAGCAGCCCAGGGACACCAACTAATGAAAAACTGTTTTTT.